This T cell receptor (beta chain) was sequenced in a study of blood T cell repertoires in COVID-19. On the study more broadly: Acute and convalescent COVID-19 samples came from the United States, Italy and Spain. PBMCs, B-cell-depleted T cells, or T cells were the source of the cDNA or gDNA that made up the material.

This CDR3 is built from 16 residues. V dropped 6 bases and J dropped 3 bases, with 18 bases sitting between them. Germline CDR1 is SGHRS and CDR2 is YFSETQ. As processed by the authors: Reference gene primers were amplified, and this amplification served to estimate nucleated cell counts. Profiled with immunoSEQ multiplex PCR; TCRdb holds only in-frame clones, not every one. D and trimming come from the DNA, and the V and J calls and clone size come from that table. The table records around 130,000 clones, about 89% of them present only once. The chain combines TRBV5-1 with TRBJ2-2; D is unclear. The source of this sequence is a man in his forties or fifties with active or convalescent COVID-19. Input material: peripheral blood. The CDR3 reads CASIPQPSRYTGELFF. The CDR3, as DNA: TGCGCCAGCATACCCCAACCCTCCAGGTACACCGGGGAGCTGTTTTTT.